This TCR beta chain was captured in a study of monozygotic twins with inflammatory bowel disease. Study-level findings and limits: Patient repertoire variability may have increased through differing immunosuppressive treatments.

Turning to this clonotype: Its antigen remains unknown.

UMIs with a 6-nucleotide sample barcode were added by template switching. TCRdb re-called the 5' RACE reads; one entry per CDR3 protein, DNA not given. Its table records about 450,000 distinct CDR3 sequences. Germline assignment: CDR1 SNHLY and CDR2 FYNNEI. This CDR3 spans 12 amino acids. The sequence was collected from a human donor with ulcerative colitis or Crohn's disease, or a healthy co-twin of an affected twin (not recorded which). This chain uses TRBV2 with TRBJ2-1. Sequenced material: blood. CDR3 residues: CASSESGTEQFF.